Listed here are 27 T cell receptor beta chains from one sample, sequenced in a study of cytomegalovirus exposure and HLA in healthy donors. PCR employed 60 Vbeta and 13 Jbeta primers. Libraries were prepared by immunoSEQ multiplex PCR; TCRdb keeps only in-frame clonotypes and omits some of them. The sample yields some 110,000 clones, around 80% seen once. The sequenced sample was PBMCs. These TCRs come from a man aged 25 to 40 in good health and CMV-seropositive.

The chain recombines TRBV2 with TRBJ2-1, with a weak D call TRBD2 (7 bases). Germline assignment: CDR1 SNHLY and CDR2 FYNNEI. This CDR3 is 11 amino acids long. Trimming pared 3 bases from V and 13 bases from J, leaving 10 bases between. CDR3 in amino acids: CASSEGGHQFF. The CDR3 coding sequence is TGTGCCAGCAGTGAGGGGGGGCATCAGTTCTTC.

As to this clone: One end of the junction fails to match germline, which may point to a read error. The V gene is TRBV6-1, the J gene TRBJ2-7; possible D gene TRBD1, 6 bases. CDR3 length: 12 residues. CDR1 and CDR2 from the germline V gene are MNHNS and SASEGT. This chain's CDR3 is CASSEANRACNF. The CDR3 nucleotides read TGTGCCAGCAGTGAAGCGAACAGGGCTTGTAACTTC.

This rearrangement joins TRBV7-8 to TRBJ2-5; 7 positions agree with TRBD2. V shed 2 bases and J 4 bases; nucleotides not matched to a gene: 10. The V gene's germline CDR1 is SGHVS and CDR2 FQNEAQ. The CDR3 covers 16 residues. CDR3: CASSLIESSGGETQYF. The CDR3 DNA follows: TGTGCCAGCAGCTTAATCGAGAGCTCGGGGGGAGAGACCCAGTACTTC.

The rearrangement joins TRBV5-1 to TRBJ2-5, with 13 nucleotides matching TRBD2. V lost 4 bases to trimming and J lost 7 bases; unmatched junction nucleotides: 10. Germline V gene sequence: CDR1 SGHRS, CDR2 YFSETQ. There are 16 residues in the CDR3. Written as DNA, the CDR3 is TGCGCCAGCAGCCCCGGGACTAGCGGGACCTCCGGGACCCAGTACTTC. The encoded protein is CASSPGTSGTSGTQYF.

The chain has TRBV11-2 and TRBJ1-4; TRBD1 aligns across 8 bases. Germline-derived CDR1 and CDR2 are SGHAT and FQNNGV. This CDR3 has 19 amino acids. The V and J ends lost 2 bases and 0 bases, in that order; junction bases with no gene match: 11. The CDR3 loop is CASSLSGGAVTTTNEKLFF. The CDR3 DNA reads TGTGCCAGCAGCTTATCAGGGGGCGCAGTCACCACAACTAATGAAAAACTGTTTTTT.

The rearrangement joins TRBV6-1 to TRBJ2-6, with 10 bases identical to TRBD1. Per germline, CDR1 MNHNS and CDR2 SASEGT. V lost 1 base to trimming and J lost 0 bases; unmatched junction nucleotides: 0. The CDR3 consists of 17 residues. In DNA form, the CDR3 reads TGTGCCAGCAGTGAAGGGACAGGGGGCTCTGGGGCCAACGTCCTGACTTTC. It codes for CASSEGTGGSGANVLTF.

This clone was seen once. V is TRBV28 and J is TRBJ2-7; 7 positions agree with TRBD1. The V gene's germline CDR1 is MDHEN and CDR2 SYDVKM. This CDR3 contains 15 residues. The ends lost 2 bases at V and 2 bases at J; junction bases unmatched: 6. The CDR3 protein is CASSLTRQGAYEQYF. The CDR3, as DNA: TGTGCCAGCAGTTTAACCCGCCAGGGGGCCTACGAGCAGTACTTC.

V is TRBV9 and J is TRBJ2-3; 7 positions match TRBD2. CDR1 and CDR2 from the germline V gene are SGDLS and YYNGEE. V gave up 0 bases and J gave up 7 bases; unmatched junction bases: 20. The CDR3 loop spans 19 amino acids. Here the CDR3 DNA reads TGTGCCAGCAGCGTAGCTCACGGGGGGACCGCTAACTTTCACTATACGCAGTATTTT. It translates to CASSVAHGGTANFHYTQYF.

Here the CDR3 DNA reads TGTGCCAGCAGCTCGCACTTGGGACAGGGTCCTCTGGATACGCAGTATTTT. As protein: CASSSHLGQGPLDTQYF. The chain carries TRBV7-2 and TRBJ2-3; 9 nucleotides agree with TRBD1. Germline V CDR1 and CDR2: SGHTA, FQGNSA. Trimming cost V 4 bases and J 6 bases; bases outside gene matches: 14. This CDR3 region has 17 residues.

Only a few counts were recorded for this clone. The J gene is TRBJ1-6, the V gene TRBV4-1, with 11 bases identical to TRBD1. V gave up 4 bases and J gave up 7 bases; unmatched junction bases: 3. The CDR3 totals 15 residues. CDR1 is MGHRA, CDR2 YSYEKL, per germline. The CDR3: CASSRGQGANSPLHF. The CDR3 DNA follows: TGCGCCAGCAGCCGAGGACAGGGGGCAAATTCACCCCTCCACTTT.

In this sample, this clone turned up once. The chain is built from TRBV9 and TRBJ2-5, with 8 bases identical to TRBD1. Germline loops: CDR1 SGDLS, CDR2 YYNGEE. The CDR3 sequence is 16 residues long. V shed 3 bases, J shed 5 bases, and the junction held 12 bases outside the gene matches. CDR3 DNA sequence: TGTGCCAGCAGCGCGTCCCCAGGGGGCCTGGGGGAGACCCAGTACTTC. This codes for CASSASPGGLGETQYF.

This chain joins TRBV27 and TRBJ2-1; 7 bases map to TRBD2. CDR3 length equals 15 residues. Germline V gives CDR1 MNHEY, CDR2 SMNVEV (reference sequence). V was pared by 3 bases and J by 4 bases, with 6 bases of the junction left unmatched. CDR3 bases: TGTGCCAGCAGTTTGGGGCTAGCGGAGTACAATGAGCAGTTCTTC. Translated: CASSLGLAEYNEQFF.

This clone has a handful of counts. The sample has other DNA sequences that encode this CDR3 too. The rearrangement links TRBV5-6 to TRBJ1-2; the D gene is possibly TRBD1 (6 bases). The CDR3 totals 13 residues. The germline V and J ends were trimmed by 3 bases and 2 bases, with 8 bases remaining between them. CDR1 is SGHDT, CDR2 YYEEEE, per germline. In nucleotides, the CDR3 is TGTGCCAGCAGCTCCCAGGGGAACTATGGCTACACCTTC. This encodes CASSSQGNYGYTF.

The chain recombines TRBV29-1 with TRBJ2-2, with no clear D. CDR3 length equals 14 residues. Per the germline V gene, CDR1 is SQVTM and CDR2 is ANQGSEA. V was shortened by 4 bases and J by 3 bases, with 12 bases between the two germline ends. CDR3 amino acids: CSVAFRADTGELFF. For the CDR3, the DNA is TGCAGCGTTGCGTTCCGCGCGGACACCGGGGAGCTGTTTTTT.

This clone was detected once. The chain links TRBV25-1 to TRBJ1-2, with 8 bases lining up with TRBD1. The germline V gene has CDR1 MGHDK and CDR2 SYGVNS. This CDR3 has 14 amino acids. V was clipped by 6 bases and J by 4 bases; unmatched bases: 7. CDR3 region: CASSQTGETYGYTF. The CDR3, as DNA: TGTGCCAGCAGCCAGACAGGGGAGACCTATGGCTACACCTTC.

V usage is TRBV28 and J usage is TRBJ1-2; D gene ambiguous. Trimming shortened V by 7 bases and J by 8 bases, and 14 bases separated the two germline ends. The CDR3 has 12 residues. Germline loops: CDR1 MDHEN, CDR2 SYDVKM. CDR3 loop: CASTDFNRGYTF. The CDR3 DNA reads TGTGCCAGCACCGACTTCAATCGGGGCTACACCTTC.

This chain joins TRBV19 and TRBJ1-4, with TRBD1 as a possible D gene (5 bases). The germline gives CDR1 LNHDA, CDR2 SQIVND (reference sequence). With 2 bases removed from V and 8 bases from J, the gap between germline ends came to 18 bases. CDR3 length equals 16 residues. CDR3 sequence reads: CASSIFSWGAGEKLFF. CDR3 DNA: TGTGCCAGTAGTATATTTTCTTGGGGCGCGGGAGAAAAACTGTTTTTT.

The chain recombines TRBV10-3 with TRBJ2-3, with D possibly TRBD2 on 6 matching bases. This CDR3 spans 16 amino acids. Trimming removed 2 bases at V and 2 bases at J, with 14 bases between. CDR1 is ENHRY, CDR2 SYGVKD, per germline. The CDR3 DNA reads as TGTGCCATCAGTGAGCGGGAGCTACGTTTCACAGATACGCAGTATTTT. Protein sequence: CAISERELRFTDTQYF.

The chain uses TRBV6-5 and TRBJ2-5, with D possibly being TRBD1 (5 bases). Trimming cost V 0 bases and J 4 bases, with 15 bases left between them. Per germline, CDR1 MNHEY and CDR2 SVGAGI. The CDR3 length is 16 residues. The CDR3 here is CASSYSHRPKGETQYF. For the CDR3, the DNA is TGTGCCAGCAGTTACTCCCACAGGCCTAAGGGAGAGACCCAGTACTTC.

This sequence joins TRBV6-1 and TRBJ1-1; D is possibly TRBD1 (5 bases). Germline assignment: CDR1 MNHNS and CDR2 SASEGT. This CDR3 has 14 amino acids. V lost 5 bases to trimming and J lost 1 base, with 11 bases between them. Written as DNA, the CDR3 is TGTGCCAGCAGTCGACAGCCGTGGAACACTGAAGCTTTCTTT. Translation: CASSRQPWNTEAFF.

V gene TRBV5-6 combines with J gene TRBJ2-3; TRBD2 matches at 15 bases. The J segment lost 6 bases and the V segment lost 4 bases, leaving 3 bases of the junction unmatched. The CDR3 sequence is 15 residues long. Germline V gene data show CDR1 as SGHDT and CDR2 as YYEEEE. CDR3 sequence reads: CASSRTSGGADTQYF. In DNA form, the CDR3 reads TGTGCCAGCAGCCGGACTAGCGGGGGGGCCGATACGCAGTATTTT.

This chain joins TRBV6-6 and TRBJ2-3, with 12 bases that match TRBD1. CDR1 MNHNY and CDR2 SVGAGI come from the germline V gene (reference sequence). This CDR3 comprises 16 residues. J was trimmed by 4 bases and V by 3 bases; bases with no gene match: 5. CDR3 nucleotides: TGTGCCAGCAGTTATGGGACAGGGGGCGCAGCAGATACGCAGTATTTT. Translation gives CASSYGTGGAADTQYF.

The rearrangement joins TRBV5-1 to TRBJ2-7; a weak D match, TRBD1 (5 bases). Germline V lookup: CDR1 SGHRS, CDR2 YFSETQ. This CDR3 is built from 14 residues. The V and J ends lost 4 bases and 6 bases respectively, with 17 bases between them. CDR3 nucleotides: TGCGCCAGCAGCCCCCTCGGCCACAGGCCCGAGCAGTACTTC. It translates to CASSPLGHRPEQYF.

This clone occurred once. The gene calls are TRBV21-1 and TRBJ1-5; the D segment call TRBD1 is taken from the table without a DNA check. TRBV21-1 is reported as a pseudogene. The CDR3 has 18 amino acids. In DNA, the CDR3 is TGTGCCAGCAGCCCTCAGGGGGGCAGGGGAACTTGCAATCAGCCCCAGCATTTT. It yields the protein CASSPQGGRGTCNQPQHF.

The chain carries TRBV6-6 and TRBJ1-1; a weak D match, TRBD1 (6 bases). This CDR3 is built from 16 residues. V was cut by 5 bases and J by 3 bases, with 19 bases left in between. Germline assignment: CDR1 MNHNY and CDR2 SVGAGI (reference sequence). This CDR3 reads CASSQQKGGGDTEAFF. The CDR3 DNA reads TGTGCCAGCAGTCAGCAGAAAGGCGGGGGCGACACTGAAGCTTTCTTT.

This sequence joins TRBV20-1 and TRBJ2-5, with a tentative D call TRBD1 (7 bases). The J call may be incorrect, as the DNA end agrees better with TRBJ2-7. This CDR3 is 11 amino acids long. Germline CDR1 is DFQATT and CDR2 is SNEGSKA (reference sequence). The CDR3 sequence: CSAQGGGEQYF. The DNA for the CDR3 is TGCAGTGCCCAGGGGGGAGGCGAGCAGTACTTC.

CDR3 amino acids: CASSPPTGTYEQYF. The CDR3 DNA reads TGCGCCAGCAGCCCTCCGACAGGGACCTACGAGCAGTACTTC. This chain connects TRBV5-1 to TRBJ2-7; TRBD1 matches 7 bases. The germline CDR1 and CDR2 sequences are SGHRS and YFSETQ. V lost 4 bases and J lost 2; bases outside the gene matches: 6. The CDR3 length is 14 residues.